This TCR beta chain was identified during a study of radiotherapy plus CTLA-4 blockade in lung cancer (dated by TCRdb to between 2017 and 2018). Turning to the overall study: Among enrolled patients, about 17% had an objective response and roughly 31% reached disease control. Summary of the overall study and its limitations: After treatment with radiotherapy and ipilimumab, TCR clones that came from tumors expanded in the peripheral blood. Increased serum interferon-beta after radiation, together with early dynamic changes in blood T cell clones, were reported to be the strongest predictors of response.

Concerning this clone: Its cognate antigen has yet to be identified. No clone much larger than this one lies a single base away; base qualities are absent.

Focal radiation therapy combined with CTLA-4 blockade (ipilimumab) was tested in patients with chemo-refractory metastatic non-small-cell lung cancer. The junction carries 15 bases between V and J, which are trimmed by 5 bases and 4 bases respectively. The germline V gene (reference sequence) supplies CDR1 MNHNY and CDR2 SVGAGI. The CDR3 holds 15 amino acids from the cysteine to the phenylalanine. Solely the CDR3 DNA is kept, with 45 bases framed from the first base. The library relied on the immunoSEQ multiplex PCR assay. TCRdb retrieved this table from immuneACCESS and kept in-frame rearrangements only. Not all clones are present; in checked studies, unresolved V genes account for under half, and no reason is known for the remainder. This sample gives 100,000 or so clones in total; about four fifths of them show up just once. About 25% of the sample comes from the top ten.

The rearrangement combines TRBV6-6 with TRBJ1-3; the D gene is possibly TRBD1, with 5 bases matching. Sequencing was performed on peripheral blood, taken from a patient treated with radiotherapy plus ipilimumab. The receptor was isolated from a human donor with non-small cell lung cancer that progressed on radiotherapy plus ipilimumab. The nucleotide sequence reads as follows: TGTGCCAGCAGTACGGGGACCCCCGCAGGAAACACCATATATTTT. This sequence encodes CASSTGTPAGNTIYF.